Below are 7 T cell receptor beta chains sequenced from a single sample in a study of technical replicates of blood from several donors. Some clones are missing from TCRdb's copy, which holds only in-frame ones; the method was immunoSEQ multiplex PCR. The table includes tens of thousands of clones, 93% detected once. Sequences were obtained from T cells isolated from PBMCs. The receptors come from a human donor in good health.

In this sample, this clone turned up once. The chain links TRBV7-6 to TRBJ2-7; 12 nucleotides align to TRBD2. Trimming cost V 1 base and J 5 bases; bases outside gene matches: 6. CDR3 length equals 16 residues. Germline CDR1 SGHVS, CDR2 FNYEAQ. CDR3 DNA sequence: TGTGCCAGCAGCTTAGTTCCCCGGACTAGCGGGGACGAGCAGTACTTC. Translated: CASSLVPRTSGDEQYF.

V and J are TRBV7-6 and TRBJ2-2; weak D call: TRBD2 (5 bases). CDR3 length: 14 residues. V shed 1 base and J shed 5 bases, with 8 bases lying between them. Germline CDR1 reads SGHVS; CDR2 reads FNYEAQ. CDR3 sequence: CASSLEAVTGELFF. The CDR3 DNA sequence: TGTGCCAGCAGCTTAGAAGCGGTGACCGGGGAGCTGTTTTTT.

The rearrangement uses TRBV29-1 and TRBJ2-7; 9 bases match TRBD1. V shed 6 bases and J 7 bases; nucleotides not matched to a gene: 16. Germline V CDR1 and CDR2: SQVTM, ANQGSEA. This CDR3 spans 15 amino acids. In DNA, the CDR3 is TGCAGCGTGGGCTTGGGGGGACAGGGTTTGGGAGAGCAGTACTTC. It translates to CSVGLGGQGLGEQYF.

This chain uses TRBV28 with TRBJ1-2, with TRBD1 matching 8 bases. V was pared by 6 bases and J by 1 base, with 16 bases of the junction left unmatched. Germline-derived CDR1 and CDR2 are MDHEN and SYDVKM. CDR3 length: 18 residues. The CDR3: CASSHRDRLNILNYGYTF. The CDR3, as DNA: TGTGCCAGCAGCCACCGGGACAGGCTAAACATCCTTAACTATGGCTACACCTTC.

The rearrangement joins TRBV13 to TRBJ2-7; TRBD2 matches at 13 bases. CDR3 size: 15 residues. V was pared by 5 bases and J by 8 bases, with 9 bases of the junction left unmatched. From germline, CDR1 is PRHDT and CDR2 FYEKMQ (reference sequence). CDR3 amino acids: CASSRTGLAGEKQYF. CDR3 nucleotide sequence: TGTGCCAGCAGCCGAACCGGACTAGCGGGAGAGAAGCAGTACTTC.

The J gene is TRBJ2-7, the V gene TRBV5-6; TRBD2 is a possible D gene (5 bases). V was cut by 4 bases and J by 0 bases, with 11 bases left in between. CDR3 length: 14 amino acids. Germline CDR1 and CDR2: SGHDT and YYEEEE. The CDR3 bases are TGTGCCAGCAGCGACGAGCGGAACTCCTACGAGCAGTACTTC. Protein product: CASSDERNSYEQYF.

This chain joins TRBV6-6 and TRBJ1-3, with a tentative D call TRBD1 (5 bases). CDR3 size: 16 residues. The germline CDR1 and CDR2 sequences are MNHNY and SVGAGI (reference sequence). The ends were cut back, 7 bases at V and 3 bases at J, with 19 bases in the middle. CDR3 protein: CASTLWKPRDGNTIYF. The CDR3 DNA reads as TGTGCCAGCACCTTGTGGAAGCCCAGGGATGGAAACACCATATATTTT.